This TCR beta chain was sequenced in a study of blood T cell repertoires in COVID-19. Study-level information: COVID-19 samples from acute and convalescent phases originated in the United States, Italy and Spain.

Sequencing used immunoSEQ multiplex PCR; TCRdb keeps in-frame clones, though not all of them. The sample includes a few hundred thousand clones, about 90% of them seen just once. Losses at the gene ends were 4 bases for V and 7 bases for J; bases not matched to a gene: 5. The germline CDR1 and CDR2 sequences are KGHDR and SFDVKD. The CDR3 runs 13 residues. This clonotype originated in a human donor in a cohort exposed to, infected with or recovered from COVID-19 (not recorded which). The donor label of this sample is uncertain. The chain employs TRBV24-1 and TRBJ1-2; TRBD1 aligns across 7 bases. The sequencing input was PBMCs or T cells enriched from blood (not recorded which). The CDR3 is CATSDPYRGGYTF. The CDR3 DNA reads TGTGCCACCAGTGACCCTTACAGGGGTGGCTACACCTTC.